This T cell receptor beta chain stems from a study of cytomegalovirus exposure and HLA in healthy donors. As for the study in general: Falling in the Caucasian-associated ancestry cluster were about 80% of under 450 genotyped donors.

Findings and limits, study-wide: In vitro work confirmed that a few CMV-associated chains recognize CMV antigens.

This clone was counted a few times. As yet, its antigen is unknown. Vbeta (60) and Jbeta (13) primers were used in the PCR. Repertoires were generated with immunoSEQ multiplex PCR, while TCRdb's copy carries only in-frame clones and drops some. The sample shows about 130,000 clones, 15% to 20% of them seen only once. The germline V gene encodes CDR1 MNHEY and CDR2 SVGAGI. V was clipped by 5 bases and J by 2 bases, with 16 bases between them. The CDR3 consists of 15 residues. This TCR came from a female donor in good health and CMV-seropositive. The rearrangement joins TRBV6-5 to TRBJ2-7, with D maybe TRBD1 (6 bases). The sequenced material came from PBMCs. The CDR3 region is CASSTPGHGTYEQYF. In DNA form, the CDR3 reads TGTGCCAGCAGTACACCGGGACACGGCACCTACGAGCAGTACTTC.